One sample yielded the 10 T cell receptor beta chains listed below, sequenced in a study of beta chain features in type 1 diabetes. No antigens are known for them. TCRB transcripts that were expressed got sequenced, as all of the isolated RNA had been reverse transcribed. Libraries were prepared by immunoSEQ multiplex PCR; TCRdb keeps only in-frame clonotypes and omits some of them. The data contain some 360,000 clones, around a tenth of them seen just once; the ten biggest clones take up around 0.66%. General study findings and limits: Among patients with Type 1 diabetes, TCRB CDR3s were moderately but significantly shorter in every one of the four CD4+ subsets.

The specimen sequenced was central memory CD4+ T cells from blood. All receptors come from a young man with type 1 diabetes.

This clone was seen a handful of times. The chain uses TRBV5-1 and TRBJ2-6; 10 bases agree with TRBD2. The ends lost 0 bases at V and 2 bases at J; junction bases unmatched: 2. This CDR3 spans 17 amino acids. Germline values: CDR1 SGHRS, CDR2 YFSETQ. This CDR3 reads CASSLVAGGPGANVLTF. DNA of the CDR3: TGCGCCAGCAGCTTGGTAGCGGGAGGTCCTGGGGCCAACGTCCTGACTTTC.

Only a few counts were recorded for this clone. This chain joins TRBV28 and TRBJ1-5, with D uncertain. The CDR3 contains 16 residues. V was trimmed by 5 bases and J by 7 bases, leaving 21 bases between them. CDR1 is MDHEN and CDR2 is SYDVKM in the germline V gene. The CDR3 loop reads CASSMGGEGNRQPQHF. Here the CDR3 DNA reads TGTGCCAGCAGTATGGGTGGGGAAGGAAATAGGCAGCCCCAGCATTTT.

V and J are TRBV7-3 and TRBJ2-7, with D uncertain. This CDR3 region has 15 residues. The V gene lost 5 bases and the J gene lost 3 bases, with 17 bases spanning the gap. Germline CDR1 SGHTA, CDR2 FQGTGA. CDR3 protein: CASSPSPGSNYEQYF. The CDR3 nucleotides read TGTGCCAGCAGCCCCTCCCCGGGCAGCAACTACGAGCAGTACTTC.

This clone was detected only a few times. The CDR3 loop is CASSREQITDTQYF. The CDR3 DNA is TGTGCCAGTAGTAGGGAACAGATCACAGATACGCAGTATTTT. This chain joins TRBV19 and TRBJ2-3; D not resolved. The CDR3 runs to 14 residues. Trimming stripped 4 bases from V and 2 bases from J, with 10 bases between. CDR1 is LNHDA and CDR2 is SQIVND in the germline V gene (reference sequence).

This chain uses TRBV10-1 with TRBJ2-1; 15 positions agree with TRBD2. The CDR3 contains 16 residues. V lost 6 bases, J lost 6 bases, and 6 bases stayed unmatched. The germline gives CDR1 WNHNN, CDR2 SYGVQD (reference sequence). CDR3 region: CASSRGLAGGANEQFF. The CDR3 nucleotides read TGCGCCAGCAGCCGAGGACTAGCGGGAGGGGCCAATGAGCAGTTCTTC.

This clone was seen more than once but under ten times. This chain uses TRBV28 with TRBJ1-1; D remains ambiguous. The CDR3 is made up of 14 amino acids. V was shortened by 7 bases and J by 0 bases, with 12 bases between the two germline ends. Per germline, CDR1 MDHEN and CDR2 SYDVKM. The CDR3 region is CASIRSTMNTEAFF. CDR3 nucleotides: TGTGCCAGCATCCGGAGCACTATGAACACTGAAGCTTTCTTT.

This clone was counted only a few times. The V and J genes are TRBV5-6 and TRBJ2-2; 8 nucleotides agree with TRBD1. This CDR3 is built from 17 residues. The V gene's germline CDR1 is SGHDT and CDR2 YYEEEE. J lost 2 bases, V lost 2 bases, and 8 bases had no gene match. CDR3 sequence: CASSFGTGRYNTGELFF. The CDR3 coding sequence is TGTGCCAGCAGCTTTGGGACAGGTCGATATAACACCGGGGAGCTGTTTTTT.

J is TRBJ1-2 and V is TRBV5-6; 10 nucleotides agree with TRBD1. The junction had 4 bases not matched to a gene; V was cut back by 3 bases and J by 5 bases. This CDR3 comprises 14 residues. The germline V gene encodes CDR1 SGHDT and CDR2 YYEEEE. CDR3 sequence: CASSSGDRGYGYTF. The CDR3 DNA reads as TGTGCCAGCAGCTCCGGGGACAGGGGATATGGCTACACCTTC.

This clone was detected a few times. The junction shows a germline mismatch at one end, possibly a read error. This chain uses TRBV5-4 with TRBJ1-5; 8 nucleotides line up with TRBD1. CDR1 SGHNT and CDR2 YYREEE come from the germline V gene (reference sequence). The CDR3 sequence is 14 residues long. This chain's CDR3 is CASSLGQGEQPQHF. CDR3 sequence (DNA): TGCGCCAGCAGCCTCGGACAGGGTGAACAGCCCCAGCATTTT. The whole variable domain, filled in from reference TRBV5-4 and TRBJ1-5, reads ETGVTQSPTHLIKTRGQQVTLRCSSQSGHNTVSWYQQALGQGPQFIFQYYREEENGRGNFPPRFSGLQFPNYSSELNVNALELDDSALYLCASSLGQGEQPQHFGDGTRLSIL.

The chain is built from TRBV7-2 and TRBJ2-3, with 7 bases matching TRBD2. Germline trimming cut 6 bases from V and 0 bases from J; bases unmatched to any gene: 3. There are 14 residues in the CDR3. Germline V gives CDR1 SGHTA, CDR2 FQGNSA. The CDR3 region has the DNA TGTGCCAGCAGGCGAGCGGGAAGCACAGATACGCAGTATTTT. It yields the protein CASRRAGSTDTQYF.